These T cell receptor beta chains were read from a single sample in a study of monozygotic twins with inflammatory bowel disease. TCRdb reprocessed the 5' RACE reads, with one entry per CDR3 protein and no DNA. The sample includes more than 300,000 distinct CDR3 sequences. The sample taken for sequencing was blood. These receptors were taken from a human donor with ulcerative colitis or Crohn's disease, or a healthy co-twin of an affected twin (not recorded which). CDR3s include the opening cysteine and the closing phenylalanine or tryptophan.

V gene: TRBV7-3
J gene: TRBJ2-1
CDR3 protein: CASSVTRGDRQFF

V gene: TRBV20-1
J gene: TRBJ1-4
CDR3 protein: CSARDGPNNEKLFF

V gene: TRBV10-3
J gene: TRBJ1-4
CDR3 protein: CAISSGSNEKLFF

V gene: TRBV7-6
J gene: TRBJ1-5
CDR3 protein: CASSGGGSSNQPQHF

V gene: TRBV12-3/TRBV12-4
J gene: TRBJ1-1
CDR3 protein: CASSSFGTPEGAFF

V gene: TRBV20-1
J gene: TRBJ2-7
CDR3 protein: CSAPSGSHEQYF

V gene: TRBV20-1
J gene: TRBJ2-7
CDR3 protein: CSARDWTSQSYEQYF

V gene: TRBV20-1
J gene: TRBJ2-3
CDR3 protein: CSANSWGGNTDTQYF

V gene: TRBV7-2
J gene: TRBJ2-3
CDR3 protein: CASSLARLAGGSTDTQYF

V gene: TRBV10-3
J gene: TRBJ2-7
CDR3 protein: CAISSGTSRSYEQYF

V gene: TRBV7-8
J gene: TRBJ1-2
CDR3 protein: CASSGMGGSVYTF

V gene: TRBV5-1
J gene: TRBJ2-7
CDR3 protein: CASSSTGGVSEQYF

V gene: TRBV14
J gene: TRBJ2-7
CDR3 protein: CASSQEIRAYEQYF

V gene: TRBV7-6
J gene: TRBJ2-7
CDR3 protein: CASSLIQNGEQYF

V gene: TRBV5-1
J gene: TRBJ2-2
CDR3 protein: CASSLGQGAQNGELFF

V gene: TRBV20-1
J gene: TRBJ1-5
CDR3 protein: CSARKGMGGHSNQPQHF

V gene: TRBV5-1
J gene: TRBJ1-6
CDR3 protein: CASTGVLNSPLHF

V gene: TRBV29-1
J gene: TRBJ1-3
CDR3 protein: CRIHLRLTIYF